This is a list of T cell receptor beta chains from one sample in a study of CD8+ T cells in alopecia areata. Clones were read by immunoSEQ multiplex PCR, and TCRdb kept only the in-frame ones, dropping some. This table holds 250,000 to 300,000 clones, roughly 60% found once. Material: CD4+ T cells sorted from blood, obtained at week 24, from a patient treated with tofacitinib. These receptors were taken from a human donor with alopecia areata. Each CDR3 is given with its conserved first and last residue. D genes are given only for firm matches. Only some rows state a clone size, as once, few, many or a class for expanded clones.

v_call	clone_size	j_call	d_call	cdr3_aa	cdr3_nt
TRBV29-1	NA	TRBJ2-1	TRBD2	CSVATSGAYNEQFF	TGCAGCGTTGCGACTAGCGGGGCCTACAATGAGCAGTTCTTC
TRBV30	NA	TRBJ1-1	NA	CAWSTDMSTEAFF	TGTGCCTGGAGTACTGACATGAGCACTGAAGCTTTCTTT
TRBV9	NA	TRBJ2-7	NA	CASSARNMTGRPSEQYF	TGTGCCAGCAGCGCGCGAAATATGACCGGACGTCCTTCCGAGCAGTACTTC
TRBV18	NA	TRBJ1-1	NA	CASSQGRDTEAFF	TGTGCCAGCTCACAGGGGAGAGACACTGAAGCTTTCTTT
TRBV6-6	NA	TRBJ2-7	NA	CASSYSSGENEQYF	TGTGCCAGCAGTTACTCGTCTGGGGAGAACGAGCAGTACTTC
TRBV28	NA	TRBJ2-1	TRBD1	CASSLKGQGKSEQFF	TGTGCCAGCAGTTTAAAGGGACAGGGGAAATCTGAGCAGTTCTTC
TRBV9	NA	TRBJ1-2	NA	CASSVAPMQGDYGYTF	TGTGCCAGCAGCGTAGCCCCAATGCAGGGTGACTATGGCTACACCTTC
TRBV29-1	few	TRBJ2-5	TRBD1	CSVGGQGLQETQYF	TGCAGCGTCGGGGGACAGGGGTTACAAGAGACCCAGTACTTC
TRBV19	few	TRBJ1-1	NA	CASSRSQRLMNTEAFF	TGTGCCAGTAGCCGCAGTCAAAGACTAATGAACACTGAAGCTTTCTTT
TRBV7-2	NA	TRBJ1-5	TRBD1	CASSPLYRTGSNQPQHF	TGTGCCAGCAGCCCGCTTTATAGGACAGGGAGCAATCAGCCCCAGCATTTT
TRBV2	NA	TRBJ1-1	NA	CASSEVGGDVYTEAFF	TGTGCCAGCAGTGAAGTTGGAGGGGATGTGTACACTGAAGCTTTCTTT
TRBV2	NA	TRBJ2-5	NA	CASSGGGGTGTQYF	TGTGCCAGCAGCGGTGGCGGGGGCACGGGGACCCAGTACTTC